The present T cell receptor beta chain was sequenced within a study of molecular identifiers for immune sequencing clone quantification. Turning to this clonotype: Being one base from a much bigger clone, this may be a read error. It is likely a read error, because the conserved phenylalanine at the end of the CDR3 is missing.

Previously described methods and listed TCR primers produced bulk TCR libraries. TCRdb ran MiXCR on the PCR reads and lists one entry per CDR3 protein. The repertoire holds about 65,000 distinct CDR3 sequences, with about 17% as singletons. The sample was naive CD8+ T cells from blood, with Jurkat cell RNA spiked in. Regarding subset: FACS-sorted CD8+CD4-CCR7+CD45RA+ naive T cells. The origin of this receptor is a human donor in good health. Some libraries in this study had Jurkat cell RNA spiked in.

CDR3: CASSLVARGVYEQYL. The CDR3 DNA sequence: TGTGCCAGCAGCTTAGTGGCTAGAGGGGTGTACGAGCAGTACCTC. The chain combines TRBV7-9 with TRBJ2-7, with D perhaps TRBD1 or TRBD2 (5 bases each). There are 15 residues in the CDR3. Germline V gene sequence: CDR1 SEHNR, CDR2 FQNEAQ (reference sequence). V was clipped by 1 base and J by 4 bases, with 14 bases between them.